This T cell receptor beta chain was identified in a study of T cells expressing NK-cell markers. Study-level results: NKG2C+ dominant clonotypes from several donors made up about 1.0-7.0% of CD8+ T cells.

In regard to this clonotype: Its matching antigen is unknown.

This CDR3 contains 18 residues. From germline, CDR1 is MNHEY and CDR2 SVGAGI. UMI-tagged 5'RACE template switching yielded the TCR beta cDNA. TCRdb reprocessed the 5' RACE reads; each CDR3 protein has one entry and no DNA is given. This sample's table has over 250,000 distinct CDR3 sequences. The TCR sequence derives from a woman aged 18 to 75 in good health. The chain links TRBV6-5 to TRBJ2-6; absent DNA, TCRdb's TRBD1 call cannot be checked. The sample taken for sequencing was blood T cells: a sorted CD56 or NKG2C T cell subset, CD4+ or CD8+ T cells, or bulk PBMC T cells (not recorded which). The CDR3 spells CASSYGGRGSSGANVLTF.